This T cell receptor beta chain was recorded in a study of cytomegalovirus exposure and HLA in healthy donors. The PCR contained 60 Vbeta and 13 Jbeta primers. The repertoire was sequenced with immunoSEQ multiplex PCR; TCRdb's copy has only in-frame clones and lacks some. The table has 210,000 or so clones, about 85% seen once. CDR1 is SGHVS and CDR2 is FQNEAQ in the germline V gene. V was clipped by 5 bases and J by 4 bases, with 8 bases between them. CDR3 length: 13 residues. The receptor comes from a girl under 10 years old in good health and CMV-seronegative. Sequenced sample: PBMCs. The genes are TRBV7-8 and TRBJ2-2; no clear D. The CDR3 protein is CASSLTPTGELFF. In nucleotides, the CDR3 is TGTGCCAGCAGCCTGACACCCACCGGGGAGCTGTTTTTT.